This T cell receptor (beta chain) was sequenced in a study of shared clonotypes between healthy human individuals. Whole-study context: Every donor yielded three CD4 naive, three CD4 memory, two CD8 naive and one CD8 memory plate. Regarding the study as a whole: About 5% of naive CD4 clonotypes were shared across several donors.

Generated by immunoSEQ multiplex PCR, the TCRdb table keeps only in-frame clones and is missing some. The data show some 2,500,000 clones, over 85% seen once. Germline V gene data show CDR1 as SGDLS and CDR2 as YYNGEE. This CDR3 comprises 14 residues. Trimming took off 4 bases at V and 4 bases at J, with 11 bases between the two ends. Comments on this clone: Its antigen is currently unknown.

J is TRBJ2-2 and V is TRBV9, with D uncertain. Sequencing was done on a sample of naive CD4+ T cells from PBMCs. Subset of the sample: CD45RA+ positively selected. The sequence was obtained from a man aged 18-30 years in good health. Some clones in this sample may be carry-over from other donors' samples. CDR3 region: CASSNTWGTGELFF. The CDR3 DNA reads TGTGCCAGCAGCAATACTTGGGGCACCGGGGAGCTGTTTTTT.